Shown below are 31 T cell receptor beta chains from a single sample sequenced in a study of molecular identifiers for immune sequencing clone quantification. TCRdb ran MiXCR on the PCR reads and lists one entry per CDR3 protein. Of about 640,000 distinct CDR3 sequences listed, about 20% are singletons. Sample: naive CD8+ T cells from blood, with Jurkat cell RNA spiked in. Subset of the sample: FACS-sorted CD8+CD4-CCR7+CD45RA+ naive T cells. Source of these receptors: a human donor in good health. Some libraries in this study had Jurkat cell RNA spiked in.

The J gene is TRBJ1-4, the V gene TRBV12-2. TRBV12-2 is a listed pseudogene. The CDR3 has 16 amino acids. The CDR3 protein is CASRFVERRGNEKLFF. As DNA, the CDR3 is TGTGCAAGTCGCTTCGTGGAGAGGAGGGGTAATGAAAAACTGTTTTTT.

This clonotype was seen at least ten times. As DNA, the CDR3 is TGTGCCAGCAGCTTATGGGGAAGCAGCACTGAAGCTTTCTTT. Its translation is CASSLWGSSTEAFF. The chain has TRBV7-8 and TRBJ1-1; D is ambiguous. V dropped 2 bases and J dropped 4 bases, with 11 bases sitting between them. The CDR3 is 14 residues long. Germline CDR1 and CDR2: SGHVS and FQNEAQ.

In the case of this clonotype: Sequence at one end of the junction differs from germline and may be a read error. The rearrangement uses TRBV6-2 or TRBV6-3 and TRBJ1-1; D remains unclear. The CDR3 covers 13 residues. CDR1 and CDR2 from the germline V gene are MNHEY and SVGEGT. CDR3 nucleotide sequence: TGTGCCAGCAGTTACGGACCGAACACTGGAGCTTTCTTT. Its protein is CASSYGPNTGAFF.

The chain employs TRBV10-3 and TRBJ2-7; D possibly corresponds to TRBD1 (6 bases). V gave up 0 bases and J gave up 3 bases, with 12 bases separating them. This CDR3 has 15 residues. Germline V lookup: CDR1 ENHRY, CDR2 SYGVKD. The CDR3 loop is CAISESTGPLYEQYF. In DNA, the CDR3 is TGTGCCATCAGTGAGTCGACAGGCCCCCTCTACGAGCAGTACTTC.

In its sample, this clonotype was seen many times. V gene TRBV4-3 combines with J gene TRBJ1-5; D gene ambiguous. Between the trimmed V and J ends, which lost 0 bases and 0 bases, there was a span of 12 bases. The germline V gene has CDR1 LGHNA and CDR2 YSLEER. This CDR3 region has 17 residues. The CDR3 DNA sequence: TGCGCCAGCAGCCAAGATTTCGTACCTTCTAGCAATCAGCCCCAGCATTTT. Amino acids: CASSQDFVPSSNQPQHF.

This clonotype has at least ten counts. This chain connects TRBV3-1 to TRBJ1-5; no definite D call. Per germline, CDR1 LGHDT and CDR2 YNNKEL (reference sequence). Trimming took off 2 bases at V and 3 bases at J, with 5 bases between the two ends. The CDR3 extends over 13 amino acids. The chain's CDR3 is CASSQQFNQPQHF. The CDR3 DNA is TGTGCCAGCAGCCAACAGTTCAATCAGCCCCAGCATTTT.

This clonotype was recorded at least ten times. V and J are TRBV12-3 or TRBV12-4 and TRBJ2-1, with 10 bases that match TRBD1. CDR3 length: 16 amino acids. J lost 0 bases, V lost 4 bases, and 3 bases had no gene match. The chain's CDR3 is CASSSGTGVSYNEQFF. The CDR3 nucleotides read TGTGCCAGCAGTTCCGGGACAGGGGTCTCCTACAATGAGCAGTTCTTC.

Only a few counts were recorded for this clonotype. The chain uses TRBV5-5 and TRBJ1-4, with 11 bases lining up with TRBD1. Trimming took 0 bases from V and 4 from J; bases not matched to a gene: 5. This CDR3 is 17 amino acids long. Germline V lookup: CDR1 SGHKS, CDR2 YYEKEE (reference sequence). The CDR3 bases are TGTGCCAGCAGCTTGGAGGGGACAGGGGGGTTTAATGAAAAACTGTTTTTT. Translating gives CASSLEGTGGFNEKLFF. The full variable domain, in which reference TRBV5-5 and TRBJ1-4 provide the parts outside the CDR3, is DAGVTQSPTHLIKTRGQQVTLRCSPISGHKSVSWYQQVLGQGPQFIFQYYEKEERGRGNFPDRFSARQFPNYSSELNVNALLLGDSALYLCASSLEGTGGFNEKLFFGSGTQLSVL.

The chain carries TRBV14 and TRBJ2-7; 7 nucleotides match TRBD1. The CDR3 consists of 15 residues. J was trimmed by 0 bases and V by 0 bases; bases with no gene match: 2. Germline loops: CDR1 SGHDN, CDR2 FVKESK. CDR3: CASSQEDRSSYEQYF. CDR3 DNA sequence: TGTGCCAGCAGCCAAGAGGACAGGAGCTCCTACGAGCAGTACTTC.

Points on this clonotype: A much larger clone is a single base away; this may be a read error. The chain joins TRBV10-3 to TRBJ2-5; 11 bases agree with TRBD2. This CDR3 has 15 amino acids. Germline V gene sequence: CDR1 ENHRY, CDR2 SYGVKD. The CDR3 region is CAISSSGGAEEPQYF. The DNA of the CDR3 is TGTGCCATCAGTAGTAGCGGGGGGGCCGAAGAGCCCCAGTACTTC.

This clonotype was recorded at least ten times. The CDR3 region has the DNA TGCGCCAGCAGCCAAGTCAGTGGACTGGTGGAAGCTTTCTTT. Residues: CASSQVSGLVEAFF. This chain joins TRBV4-1 and TRBJ1-1; the D is unclear. This CDR3 is 14 amino acids long. With 1 base removed from V and 8 bases from J, the gap between germline ends came to 14 bases. The germline CDR1 and CDR2 sequences are MGHRA and YSYEKL.

This clonotype was picked up a small number of times. This may be a read error, as it is one base from a much larger clone. The J gene is TRBJ1-5, the V gene TRBV5-5; no reliable D call. This CDR3 has 15 residues. The germline CDR1 and CDR2 sequences are SGHKS and YYEKEE (reference sequence). The CDR3 nucleotides are TGTGCCAGCAGCACCGCCCCTTATAGCAATCAGCCCCGGCATTTT. This encodes CASSTAPYSNQPRHF.

This clonotype was counted at least ten times. The V gene is TRBV7-9, the J gene TRBJ1-1; D remains unclear. Germline loops: CDR1 SEHNR, CDR2 FQNEAQ (reference sequence). Deletions cut 6 bases from V and 3 bases from J, with 14 bases between. The CDR3 extends over 14 amino acids. The CDR3 coding sequence is TGTGCCAGCAGGGGAGCAATTTCGGACACTGAAGCTTTCTTT. Translating it yields CASRGAISDTEAFF.

Here the CDR3 reads CATTPSGEQYF. The DNA of the CDR3 is TGCGCCACCACCCCCTCCGGGGAGCAGTACTTC. The chain carries TRBV10-2 and TRBJ2-7, with D uncertain. CDR3 length: 11 residues. Germline V gene sequence: CDR1 WSHSY, CDR2 SAAADI. Trimming shortened V by 10 bases and J by 7 bases, and 14 bases separated the two germline ends.

The V gene is TRBV10-2, the J gene TRBJ2-3; possible D gene TRBD2, 5 bases. CDR3 length equals 13 residues. V lost 4 bases and J 3 bases, leaving 8 bases between the germline ends. Germline V gene data show CDR1 as WSHSY and CDR2 as SAAADI. CDR3 nucleotide sequence: TGCGCCAGCAGTGCCTGGGAGACAGATACGCAGTATTTT. Amino acids: CASSAWETDTQYF.

The rearrangement joins TRBV19 to TRBJ2-3; 8 bases are a match to TRBD2. CDR1 LNHDA and CDR2 SQIVND come from the germline V gene (reference sequence). J lost 6 bases, V lost 3 bases, and 11 bases had no gene match. This CDR3 has 16 amino acids. CDR3 bases: TGTGCCAGTAGTATGGAGGTTAGCGGGGCTCGCGATACGCAGTATTTT. Protein sequence: CASSMEVSGARDTQYF.

Concerning this clonotype: This CDR3 fails to terminate in the conserved phenylalanine or tryptophan, so it likely reflects a read error. This rearrangement joins TRBV10-3 to TRBJ2-7; no reliable D call. The CDR3 runs to 11 residues. Germline loops: CDR1 ENHRY, CDR2 SYGVKD. V lost 6 bases and J lost 5, with 8 bases in between. CDR3 amino acids: CAISERNEQYL. DNA of the CDR3: TGTGCCATCAGCGAACGGAACGAGCAGTACCTC.

In regard to this clonotype: One junction end does not reproduce the germline sequence, and a read error may be involved. This chain joins TRBV13 and TRBJ1-2; TRBD1 matches at 8 bases. The CDR3 is 14 amino acids. Germline-derived CDR1 and CDR2 are PRHDT and FYEKMQ (reference sequence). This CDR3 is CASSLDRAGYGYAF. In DNA, the CDR3 is TGTGCCAGCAGCTTGGACAGGGCGGGCTATGGCTACGCCTTC.

There are a few counts of this clonotype. The chain joins TRBV12-3 or TRBV12-4 to TRBJ2-2; 8 nucleotides agree with TRBD1. The CDR3 loop spans 14 amino acids. Trimming took 4 bases from V and 4 from J; bases not matched to a gene: 2. The CDR3 sequence is CASSYTGGTGELFF. Here the CDR3 DNA reads TGTGCCAGCAGTTACACAGGGGGCACCGGGGAGCTGTTTTTT.

This clonotype was counted between two and nine times. CDR3 sequence (DNA): TGTGCCAGCAGCCAAGATACCGGGACAGCCTACCAAGAGACCCAGTACTTC. The encoded protein is CASSQDTGTAYQETQYF. The chain couples TRBV3-1 to TRBJ2-5; 7 bases map to TRBD1. Trimming at V came to 0 bases and at J to 0 bases, leaving 7 bases not matched to a gene. The CDR3 totals 17 residues. Per the germline V gene, CDR1 is LGHDT and CDR2 is YNNKEL (reference sequence).

This clonotype was recorded at least ten times. V and J are TRBV19 and TRBJ2-2; no clear D gene. The germline V gene encodes CDR1 LNHDA and CDR2 SQIVND (reference sequence). CDR3 size: 15 residues. Trimming left V 2 bases short and J 4 bases short, with 11 bases between. The CDR3: CASSILGFGTGELFF. CDR3 bases: TGTGCCAGTAGTATACTAGGCTTCGGCACCGGGGAGCTGTTTTTT.

At least ten counts were recorded for this clonotype. V usage is TRBV4-3 and J usage is TRBJ2-1; the D gene is possibly TRBD1 (6 bases). Trimming left V 0 bases short and J 4 bases short, with 13 bases between. The CDR3 has 16 residues. The germline V gene encodes CDR1 LGHNA and CDR2 YSLEER. The CDR3 spells CASSQDMGALYNEQFF. The CDR3 nucleotides read TGCGCCAGCAGCCAAGATATGGGGGCCCTTTACAATGAGCAGTTCTTC.

This sequence joins TRBV5-1 and TRBJ2-5; TRBD2 might be the D (5 bases). The CDR3 consists of 14 residues. Per germline, CDR1 SGHRS and CDR2 YFSETQ. Trimming removed 2 bases at V and 5 bases at J, with 13 bases between. CDR3 in amino acids: CASSFLRERETQYF. In DNA, the CDR3 is TGCGCCAGCAGCTTTCTGAGGGAGCGGGAGACCCAGTACTTC. The full variable domain, completed using reference TRBV5-1 and TRBJ2-5, is KAGVTQTPRYLIKTRGQQVTLSCSPISGHRSVSWYQQTPGQGLQFLFEYFSETQRNKGNFPGRFSGRQFSNSRSEMNVSTLELGDSALYLCASSFLRERETQYFGPGTRLLVL.

This clonotype was seen ten or more times. The J gene is TRBJ1-1, the V gene TRBV12-3 or TRBV12-4, with 8 bases fitting TRBD1. With 7 bases clipped from V and 4 bases from J, the junction kept 8 bases outside the gene matches. CDR3 length: 14 residues. The CDR3 nucleotides are TGTGCCAGCATTCCCCAGGGGGCCGGCACTGAAGCTTTCTTT. It specifies CASIPQGAGTEAFF.

V and J are TRBV7-2 and TRBJ2-2, with 8 bases identical to TRBD1. Germline V CDR1 and CDR2: SGHTA, FQGNSA. The V and J ends lost 3 bases and 4 bases, in that order; junction bases with no gene match: 4. This CDR3 region has 15 residues. The CDR3 sequence is CASSFMDRVTGELFF. CDR3 in DNA: TGTGCCAGCAGCTTCATGGACAGGGTCACCGGGGAGCTGTTTTTT.

This clonotype was detected ten times or more. CDR3 in DNA: TGTGCCAGCAGTTTATACCCAAATGAAAAACTGTTTTTT. Translated, it gives CASSLYPNEKLFF. This chain links TRBV27 with TRBJ1-4; D unclear. V lost 1 base, J lost 5 bases, and 5 bases lay in between. This CDR3 spans 13 amino acids. Germline CDR1 and CDR2: MNHEY and SMNVEV (reference sequence). The whole variable domain, filled in from reference TRBV27 and TRBJ1-4, reads EAQVTQNPRYLITVTGKKLTVTCSQNMNHEYMSWYRQDPGLGLRQIYYSMNVEVTDKGDVPEGYKVSRKEKRNFPLILESPSPNQTSLYFCASSLYPNEKLFFGSGTQLSVL.

This clonotype has more than one count but fewer than ten. The chain links TRBV20-1 to TRBJ1-1; maybe TRBD1 (6 bases). V lost 7 bases and J lost 4, with 22 bases in between. This CDR3 has 15 amino acids. Germline lookup yields CDR1 DFQATT and CDR2 SNEGSKA (reference sequence). CDR3 coding DNA: TGCAGTGGAACACAGGGATCGGGATTAGGCACTGAAGCTTTCTTT. It is translated as CSGTQGSGLGTEAFF.

On this clonotype itself: This sequence may be a read error, since a much larger clone differs from it by one base. This chain links TRBV9 with TRBJ2-2; possibly TRBD2 for D (5 bases). This CDR3 is built from 13 residues. Germline CDR1 and CDR2: SGDLS and YYNGEE. CDR3 amino acids: CASSGITTGKLFF. CDR3 DNA: TGTGCCAGCAGCGGAATAACCACCGGGAAGCTGTTTTTT.

This clonotype came up many times. In DNA, the CDR3 is TGTGCCAGCAGCTTAGGGACAGGAGCCCGCACAGATACGCAGTATTTT. This translates into CASSLGTGARTDTQYF. The V gene is TRBV7-9, the J gene TRBJ2-3; 7 bases agree with TRBD1. CDR1 SEHNR and CDR2 FQNEAQ come from the germline V gene (reference sequence). This CDR3 has 16 residues. Germline trimming cut 1 base from V and 1 base from J; bases unmatched to any gene: 5. Using reference TRBV7-9 and TRBJ2-3 for the parts outside the CDR3, the full variable domain is DTGVSQNPRHKITKRGQNVTFRCDPISEHNRLYWYRQTLGQGPEFLTYFQNEAQLEKSRLLSDRFSAERPKGSFSTLEIQRTEQGDSAMYLCASSLGTGARTDTQYFGPGTRLTVL.

This clonotype has at least ten counts. CDR3 in amino acids: CASMTGTGGLQETQYF. CDR3 in DNA: TGTGCCAGCATGACCGGGACAGGGGGCTTACAAGAGACCCAGTACTTC. The chain links TRBV27 to TRBJ2-5; 12 bases are shared with TRBD1. CDR3 length equals 16 residues. CDR1 is MNHEY, CDR2 SMNVEV, per germline (reference sequence). Germline trimming cut 7 bases from V and 2 bases from J; bases unmatched to any gene: 8.

This clonotype was recorded many times. The chain is built from TRBV6-6 and TRBJ2-7, with D unresolved. The CDR3 runs 15 residues. Deletions cut 0 bases from V and 5 bases from J, with 14 bases between. Looked up from germline, CDR1 is MNHNY and CDR2 is SVGAGI (reference sequence). CDR3 protein: CASSYSSETRDEQYF. CDR3 coding DNA: TGTGCCAGCAGTTACTCTTCGGAAACTCGCGACGAGCAGTACTTC.